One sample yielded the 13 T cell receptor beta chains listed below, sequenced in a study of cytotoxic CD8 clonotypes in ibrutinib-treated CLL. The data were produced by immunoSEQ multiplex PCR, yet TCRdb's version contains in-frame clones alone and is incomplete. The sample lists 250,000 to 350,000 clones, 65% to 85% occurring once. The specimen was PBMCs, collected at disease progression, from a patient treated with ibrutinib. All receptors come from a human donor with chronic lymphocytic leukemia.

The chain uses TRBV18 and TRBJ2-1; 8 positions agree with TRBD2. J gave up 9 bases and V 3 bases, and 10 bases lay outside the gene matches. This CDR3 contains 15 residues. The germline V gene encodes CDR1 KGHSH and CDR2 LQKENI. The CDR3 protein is CASSPRGEYRIEQFF. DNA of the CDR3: TGTGCCAGCTCACCGCGGGGGGAATACAGGATTGAGCAGTTCTTC.

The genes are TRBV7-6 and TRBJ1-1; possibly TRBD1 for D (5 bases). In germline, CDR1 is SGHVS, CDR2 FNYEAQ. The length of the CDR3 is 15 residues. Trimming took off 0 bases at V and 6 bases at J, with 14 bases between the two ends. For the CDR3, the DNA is TGTGCCAGCAGCTTAGCTTCAGGGTGGGGGTCTGAAGCTTTCTTT. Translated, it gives CASSLASGWGSEAFF.

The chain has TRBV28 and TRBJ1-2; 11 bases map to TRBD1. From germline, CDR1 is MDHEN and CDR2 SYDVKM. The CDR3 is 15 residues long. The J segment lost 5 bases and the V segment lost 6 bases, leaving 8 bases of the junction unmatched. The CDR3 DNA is TGTGCCAGCAGGCTACGGACAGGGGGCAGGTATGGCTACACCTTC. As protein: CASRLRTGGRYGYTF.

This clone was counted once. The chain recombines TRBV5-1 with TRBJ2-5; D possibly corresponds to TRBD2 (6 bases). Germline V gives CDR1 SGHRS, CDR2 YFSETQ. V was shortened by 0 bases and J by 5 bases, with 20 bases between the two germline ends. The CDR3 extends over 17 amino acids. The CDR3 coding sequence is TGCGCCAGCAGCTTGGCCTCTTGGGCCAGCGGGCGGGAGACCCAGTACTTC. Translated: CASSLASWASGRETQYF.

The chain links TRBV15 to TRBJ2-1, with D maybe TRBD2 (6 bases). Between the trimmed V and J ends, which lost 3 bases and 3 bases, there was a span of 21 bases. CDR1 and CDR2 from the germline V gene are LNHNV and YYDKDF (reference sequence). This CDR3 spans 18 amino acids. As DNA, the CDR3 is TGTGCCACCAGCAGGGGCCAGACGGGACTCCTTTACTACAATGAGCAGTTCTTC. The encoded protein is CATSRGQTGLLYYNEQFF.

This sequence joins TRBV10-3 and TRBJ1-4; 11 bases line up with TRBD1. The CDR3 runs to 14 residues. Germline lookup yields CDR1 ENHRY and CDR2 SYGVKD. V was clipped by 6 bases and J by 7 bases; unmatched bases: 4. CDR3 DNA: TGTGCCATCAGGGGACAGGGGGTTTTTGAAAAACTGTTTTTT. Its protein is CAIRGQGVFEKLFF.

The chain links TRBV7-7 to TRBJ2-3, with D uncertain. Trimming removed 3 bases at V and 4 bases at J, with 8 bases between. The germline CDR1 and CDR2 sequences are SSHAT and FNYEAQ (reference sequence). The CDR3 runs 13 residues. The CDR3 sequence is CASSFEWADTQYF. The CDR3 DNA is TGTGCCAGCAGCTTTGAGTGGGCAGATACGCAGTATTTT.

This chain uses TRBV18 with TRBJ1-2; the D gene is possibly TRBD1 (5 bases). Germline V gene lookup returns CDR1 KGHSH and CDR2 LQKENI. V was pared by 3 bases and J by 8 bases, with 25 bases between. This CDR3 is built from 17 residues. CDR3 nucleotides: TGTGCCAGCTCACCCGGGCAGGGCCCTGGTACCCTGATGGGCTACACCTTC. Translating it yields CASSPGQGPGTLMGYTF.

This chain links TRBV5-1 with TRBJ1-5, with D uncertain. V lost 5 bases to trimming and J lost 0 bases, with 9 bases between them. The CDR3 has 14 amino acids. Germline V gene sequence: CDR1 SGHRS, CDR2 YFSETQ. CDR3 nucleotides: TGCGCCAGCAGACCTACGTATAGCAATCAGCCCCAGCATTTT. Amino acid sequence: CASRPTYSNQPQHF. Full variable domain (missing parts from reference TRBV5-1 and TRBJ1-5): KAGVTQTPRYLIKTRGQQVTLSCSPISGHRSVSWYQQTPGQGLQFLFEYFSETQRNKGNFPGRFSGRQFSNSRSEMNVSTLELGDSALYLCASRPTYSNQPQHFGDGTRLSIL.

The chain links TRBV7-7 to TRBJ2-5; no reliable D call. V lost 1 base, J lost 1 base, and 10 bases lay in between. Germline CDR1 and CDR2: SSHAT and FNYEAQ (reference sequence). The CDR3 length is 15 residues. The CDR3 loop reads CASSLVPGFQETQYF. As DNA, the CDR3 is TGTGCCAGCAGCTTAGTTCCCGGCTTCCAAGAGACCCAGTACTTC. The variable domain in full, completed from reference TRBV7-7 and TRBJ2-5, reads GAGVSQSPRYKVTKRGQDVTLRCDPISSHATLYWYQQALGQGPEFLTYFNYEAQPDKSGLPSDRFSAERPEGSISTLTIQRTEQRDSAMYRCASSLVPGFQETQYFGPGTRLLVL.

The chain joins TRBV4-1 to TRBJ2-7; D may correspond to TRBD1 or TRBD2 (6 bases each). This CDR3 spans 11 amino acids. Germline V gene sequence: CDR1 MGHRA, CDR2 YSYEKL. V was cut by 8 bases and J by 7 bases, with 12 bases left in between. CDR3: CASGGPTEQYF. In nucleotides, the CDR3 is TGCGCCAGCGGGGGGCCTACGGAGCAGTACTTC.

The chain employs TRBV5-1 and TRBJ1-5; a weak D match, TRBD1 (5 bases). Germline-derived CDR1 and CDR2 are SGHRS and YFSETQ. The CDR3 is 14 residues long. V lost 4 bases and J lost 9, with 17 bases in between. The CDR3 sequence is CASSPAGWGGPQHF. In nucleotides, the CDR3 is TGCGCCAGCAGCCCGGCAGGGTGGGGGGGGCCCCAGCATTTT.

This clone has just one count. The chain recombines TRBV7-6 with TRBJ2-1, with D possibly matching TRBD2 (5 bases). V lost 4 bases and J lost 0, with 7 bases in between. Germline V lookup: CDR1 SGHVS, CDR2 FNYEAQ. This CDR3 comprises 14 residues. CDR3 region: CASSSRDSYNEQFF. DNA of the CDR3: TGTGCCAGCAGCTCCCGGGACTCCTACAATGAGCAGTTCTTC.